The 26 T cell receptor beta chains given below trace back to one sample, sequenced in a study of regulatory T cells in long-lasting Graves disease. Arm-PCR of CDR3 regions with iRepertoire HTBI primers generated TCR beta libraries. TCRdb processed the multiplex PCR reads anew with MiXCR; each CDR3 protein has one entry. The sample carries approximately 560,000 distinct CDR3 sequences, about 16% recorded once. Time point of the sample: newly diagnosed GD, antithyroid drugs for less than 3 months. From RNA extracted from PBMCs, the TCR library was made. This sample also belongs to another study, concerning T cells in Graves' hyperthyroidism and ophthalmopathy.

This sample comprised peripheral blood mononuclear cells (PBMCs), obtained at new diagnosis, from a patient treated with antithyroid drugs. Receptors were obtained from a man aged 18 to 30 with Graves disease.

This clonotype was counted ten times or more. This chain links TRBV20-1 with TRBJ2-1; D may correspond to TRBD1 or TRBD2 (5 bases each). V gave up 7 bases and J gave up 4 bases, with 20 bases separating them. Germline V gene data show CDR1 as DFQATT and CDR2 as SNEGSKA (reference sequence). The CDR3 is made up of 15 amino acids. This CDR3 is CSGSSEQRGYNEQFF. DNA for the CDR3: TGCAGTGGTTCTTCGGAACAGAGGGGTTACAATGAGCAGTTCTTC.

This clonotype was found a few times. This rearrangement joins TRBV29-1 to TRBJ2-7; 7 nucleotides match TRBD1. V dropped 4 bases and J dropped 2; count of bases not matched to a gene: 5. This CDR3 contains 13 residues. The V gene's germline CDR1 is SQVTM and CDR2 ANQGSEA. The CDR3 DNA is TGCAGCGTTGTCACAGGGGAAGCCTACGAGCAGTACTTC. Translating it yields CSVVTGEAYEQYF.

This clonotype appeared a few times. This rearrangement joins TRBV7-6 to TRBJ1-1, with TRBD1 identical over 8 bases. CDR3 length equals 15 residues. From germline, CDR1 is SGHVS and CDR2 FNYEAQ. V trimming: 5 bases; J trimming: 8 bases; junction bases outside the gene matches: 13. CDR3 nucleotide sequence: TGTGCCAGCAGCCCGACCGGGGGCAGGGGGCAGGAAGCTTTCTTT. Translating gives CASSPTGGRGQEAFF.

This clonotype was picked up a small number of times. The CDR3 region is CSARSGSGNTGELFF. CDR3 nucleotide sequence: TGCAGTGCTAGAAGCGGGAGCGGTAACACCGGGGAGCTGTTTTTT. The rearrangement uses TRBV20-1 and TRBJ2-2; 8 nucleotides agree with TRBD2. CDR1 is DFQATT, CDR2 SNEGSKA, per germline (reference sequence). The CDR3 loop spans 15 amino acids. With 2 bases clipped from V and 2 bases from J, the junction kept 4 bases outside the gene matches.

The sample holds many counts of this clonotype. The chain links TRBV7-9 to TRBJ2-3; 11 positions agree with TRBD2. Germline lookup yields CDR1 SEHNR and CDR2 FQNEAQ (reference sequence). The CDR3 length is 17 residues. V gave up 2 bases and J gave up 0 bases; unmatched junction bases: 4. The CDR3 sequence: CASSLLAGGSSTDTQYF. The CDR3 nucleotides are TGTGCCAGCAGCTTACTAGCGGGAGGCTCTAGCACAGATACGCAGTATTTT.

The rearrangement links TRBV7-9 to TRBJ1-6; TRBD1 aligns across 10 bases. This CDR3 spans 15 amino acids. After removal of 3 bases from V and 11 bases from J, the junction contained 7 bases not matched to a gene. Germline CDR1 is SEHNR and CDR2 is FQNEAQ (reference sequence). The CDR3 coding sequence is TGTGCCAGCAGCTTTCCCGGGACAGGGGTCCCACCCCTCCACTTT. This encodes CASSFPGTGVPPLHF.

In this sample, this clonotype turned up many times. The chain uses TRBV12-3 or TRBV12-4 and TRBJ1-1; TRBD1 matches at 8 bases. Trimming took 1 base from V and 2 from J; bases not matched to a gene: 3. The length of the CDR3 is 15 residues. For the CDR3, the DNA is TGTGCCAGCAGTTTAGTAGACAGGGGTAACACTGAAGCTTTCTTT. Its protein product is CASSLVDRGNTEAFF.

The V gene is TRBV20-1, the J gene TRBJ1-6; 7 bases map to TRBD1. The ends lost 3 bases at V and 5 bases at J; junction bases unmatched: 7. Germline CDR1 reads DFQATT; CDR2 reads SNEGSKA (reference sequence). The CDR3 consists of 15 residues. The CDR3 loop is CSARGYDRDNSPLHF. DNA for the CDR3: TGCAGTGCTAGGGGATATGACAGGGATAATTCACCCCTCCACTTT.

This clonotype was seen more than once but under ten times. The chain combines TRBV7-2 with TRBJ2-2; D is perhaps TRBD1 or TRBD2 (5 bases each). The CDR3 extends over 17 amino acids. V lost 2 bases, J lost 11 bases, and 24 bases lay in between. Germline V gene lookup returns CDR1 SGHTA and CDR2 FQGNSA. In DNA, the CDR3 is TGTGCCAGCAGCTTAATAAGGGGAGTTCGGTCTCCGAATGAGCTGTTTTTT. Translation: CASSLIRGVRSPNELFF.

This clonotype was detected a few times. V is TRBV2 and J is TRBJ2-1; tentative D call: TRBD1 (6 bases). In germline, CDR1 is SNHLY, CDR2 FYNNEI. The CDR3 extends over 12 amino acids. V was cut by 8 bases and J by 5 bases, with 10 bases left in between. CDR3 nucleotides: TGTGCCAGCGACAGGAAGAACAATGAGCAGTTCTTC. It translates to CASDRKNNEQFF. Complete variable domain (other parts from reference TRBV2 and TRBJ2-1): EPEVTQTPSHQVTQMGQEVILRCVPISNHLYFYWYRQILGQKVEFLVSFYNNEISEKSEIFDDQFSVERPDGSNFTLKIRSTKLEDSAMYFCASDRKNNEQFFGPGTRLTVL.

This clonotype came up a few times. V gene TRBV13 combines with J gene TRBJ1-6; D gene unclear. Germline assignment: CDR1 PRHDT and CDR2 FYEKMQ (reference sequence). There are 12 residues in the CDR3. Trimming shortened V by 3 bases and J by 9 bases, and 6 bases separated the two germline ends. CDR3 sequence reads: CASSFLSSPLHF. In nucleotides, the CDR3 is TGTGCCAGCAGCTTTCTCAGTTCACCCCTCCACTTT.

This clonotype was seen at least ten times. This chain links TRBV18 with TRBJ1-1, with 7 bases aligning to TRBD1. The CDR3 runs 12 residues. V lost 6 bases and J lost 6; bases outside the gene matches: 4. Germline loops: CDR1 KGHSH, CDR2 LQKENI. CDR3 coding DNA: TGTGCCAGCTCCCAGACAGGGCCTGAAGCTTTCTTT. It translates to CASSQTGPEAFF.

V is TRBV2 and J is TRBJ2-5; D may be TRBD1 (5 bases). Germline assignment: CDR1 SNHLY and CDR2 FYNNEI. V was shortened by 4 bases and J by 13 bases, with 22 bases between the two germline ends. The length of the CDR3 is 14 residues. In DNA, the CDR3 is TGTGCCAGCAGTGGCCTCGGATTTATCACTGGGGCGTACTTC. Translating gives CASSGLGFITGAYF.

V and J are TRBV6-5 and TRBJ1-2; D perhaps matches TRBD1 (5 bases). Germline CDR1 and CDR2: MNHEY and SVGAGI. V lost 0 bases to trimming and J lost 5 bases, with 7 bases between them. The CDR3 is 13 residues long. The CDR3 protein is CASSYSGRYGYTF. CDR3 in DNA: TGTGCCAGCAGTTACTCGGGGCGATATGGCTACACCTTC.

A note on this clonotype: This likely traces to a read error, being one base from a far larger clone. The rearrangement joins TRBV6-2 or TRBV6-3 to TRBJ2-2; D is possibly TRBD2 (5 bases). This CDR3 comprises 15 residues. Trimming left V 5 bases short and J 7 bases short, with 17 bases between. Germline CDR1 and CDR2: MNHEY and SVGEGT. CDR3 nucleotides: TGTGCCAGCAGTCATACCCGGGCGGGCATCGGGGAGCTGTTTTTT. As protein: CASSHTRAGIGELFF.

This clonotype was counted at least ten times. The chain is built from TRBV6-2 or TRBV6-3 and TRBJ2-3, with TRBD2 matching 9 bases. Germline V gene sequence: CDR1 MNHEY, CDR2 SVGEGT. The J segment lost 0 bases and the V segment lost 0 bases, leaving 7 bases of the junction unmatched. The CDR3 has 18 residues. This CDR3 reads CASSYSQRLAASTDTQYF. For the CDR3, the DNA is TGTGCCAGCAGTTACTCACAGAGACTAGCGGCTAGCACAGATACGCAGTATTTT.

Remarks on this clonotype: One end of the junction does not line up with germline, which may come from a read error. This rearrangement joins TRBV5-1 to TRBJ1-1, with 11 bases matching TRBD1. In germline, CDR1 is SGHRS, CDR2 YFSETQ. This CDR3 comprises 17 residues. The CDR3 nucleotides read TGCGCCAGCGGCTTACTCGGGACAGGGGGATGGAACACTGAAGCTTTCTTT. Amino acid sequence: CASGLLGTGGWNTEAFF.

The chain joins TRBV20-1 to TRBJ2-7; 8 bases line up with TRBD2. The CDR3 is made up of 12 amino acids. The germline V gene encodes CDR1 DFQATT and CDR2 SNEGSKA (reference sequence). J was trimmed by 5 bases and V by 3 bases; bases with no gene match: 3. The CDR3 spells CSARNSGNEQYF. Here the CDR3 DNA reads TGCAGTGCTAGGAATAGCGGGAACGAGCAGTACTTC.

This clonotype was counted ten times or more. V usage is TRBV28 and J usage is TRBJ2-7, with a possible D match to TRBD1 (6 bases). The CDR3 spans 13 residues. V was pared by 6 bases and J by 7 bases, with 16 bases between. CDR1 is MDHEN and CDR2 is SYDVKM in the germline V gene. The CDR3 region is CASSLEGVQEQYF. In nucleotides, the CDR3 is TGTGCCAGCAGCCTTGAGGGGGTGCAAGAGCAGTACTTC.

At least ten counts were recorded for this clonotype. The chain recombines TRBV2 with TRBJ1-1; tentative D call: TRBD1 (5 bases). This CDR3 comprises 14 residues. Germline V gene lookup returns CDR1 SNHLY and CDR2 FYNNEI. V dropped 7 bases and J dropped 1 base, with 13 bases sitting between them. CDR3 residues: CASTKGTENTEAFF. The CDR3 DNA sequence: TGTGCCAGCACTAAAGGGACGGAGAACACTGAAGCTTTCTTT.

This chain uses TRBV7-2 with TRBJ2-1, with TRBD2 matching 16 bases. The CDR3 runs 20 residues. CDR1 is SGHTA and CDR2 is FQGNSA in the germline V gene. V shed 4 bases and J 0 bases; nucleotides not matched to a gene: 9. CDR3 DNA sequence: TGTGCCAGCAGCTATGGTCGGGGACTAGCGGGAGGGAGCTCCTACAATGAGCAGTTCTTC. Its protein product is CASSYGRGLAGGSSYNEQFF.

The DNA of the CDR3 is TGTGCCAGCAGCCCACGATGGGGGGCGGACTCCTACAATGAGCAGTTCTTC. Translating gives CASSPRWGADSYNEQFF. The chain links TRBV11-3 to TRBJ2-1; D possibly matches TRBD1 or TRBD2 (6 bases each). CDR1 is SGHNT, CDR2 YENEEA, per germline. This CDR3 has 17 amino acids. Trimming took off 5 bases at V and 0 bases at J, with 17 bases between the two ends.

The sample holds a few counts of this clonotype. This chain joins TRBV24-1 and TRBJ1-2, with 8 bases that match TRBD1. The V gene end was trimmed by 8 bases and the J gene end by 5 bases; junction bases not matched to a gene: 3. The germline V gene has CDR1 KGHDR and CDR2 SFDVKD. This CDR3 has 12 residues. In DNA, the CDR3 is TGTGCCACCATGGGGACAGGATATGGCTACACCTTC. This translates into CATMGTGYGYTF.

This clonotype has a handful of counts. The chain joins TRBV19 to TRBJ1-2, with TRBD1 as a possible D gene (6 bases). This CDR3 has 12 amino acids. The germline CDR1 and CDR2 sequences are LNHDA and SQIVND (reference sequence). V was trimmed by 8 bases and J by 8 bases, leaving 15 bases between them. CDR3 in amino acids: CASRRPGAGYTF. CDR3 nucleotide sequence: TGTGCCAGTCGTAGACCAGGGGCCGGCTACACCTTC.

This clonotype was detected ten times or more. The chain combines TRBV27 with TRBJ2-1, with a weak D call TRBD1 (6 bases). Between the trimmed V and J ends, which lost 7 bases and 15 bases, there was a span of 19 bases. Germline V CDR1 and CDR2: MNHEY, SMNVEV (reference sequence). This CDR3 spans 12 amino acids. The CDR3 is CASTTSHRVWFF. The DNA of the CDR3 is TGTGCCAGCACGACTTCCCACAGGGTCTGGTTCTTC.

This clonotype was seen ten or more times. V usage is TRBV7-8 and J usage is TRBJ1-1; no firm D call. This CDR3 is built from 12 residues. V was trimmed by 0 bases and J by 11 bases, leaving 10 bases between them. Germline V lookup: CDR1 SGHVS, CDR2 FQNEAQ. The CDR3 reads CASSLADRGAFF. In DNA form, the CDR3 reads TGTGCCAGCAGCTTAGCCGACCGCGGGGCTTTCTTT. Variable domain in full (rest from reference TRBV7-8 and TRBJ1-1): GAGVSQSPRYKVAKRGQDVALRCDPISGHVSLFWYQQALGQGPEFLTYFQNEAQLDKSGLPSDRFFAERPEGSVSTLKIQRTQQEDSAVYLCASSLADRGAFFGQGTRLTVV.